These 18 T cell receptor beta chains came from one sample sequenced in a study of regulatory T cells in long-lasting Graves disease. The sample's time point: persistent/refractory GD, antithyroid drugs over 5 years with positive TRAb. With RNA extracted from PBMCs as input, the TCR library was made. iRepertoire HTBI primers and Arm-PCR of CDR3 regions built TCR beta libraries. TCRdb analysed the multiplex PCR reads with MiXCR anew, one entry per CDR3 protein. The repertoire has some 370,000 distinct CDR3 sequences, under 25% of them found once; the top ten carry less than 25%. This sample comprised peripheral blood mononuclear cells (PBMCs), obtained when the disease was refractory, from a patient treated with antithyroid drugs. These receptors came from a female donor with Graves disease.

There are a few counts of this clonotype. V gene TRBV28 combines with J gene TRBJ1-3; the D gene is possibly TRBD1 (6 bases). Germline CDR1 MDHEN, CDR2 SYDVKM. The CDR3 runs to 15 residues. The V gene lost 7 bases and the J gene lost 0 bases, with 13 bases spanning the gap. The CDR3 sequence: CASTDSESSGNTIYF. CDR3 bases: TGTGCCAGCACGGACAGCGAATCCTCTGGAAACACCATATATTTT.

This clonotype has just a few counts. In DNA, the CDR3 is TGTGCCAGCAGCCAAGCGGGACAGGTTAACACCGGGGAGCTGTTTTTT. Its protein product is CASSQAGQVNTGELFF. The chain joins TRBV3-1 to TRBJ2-2; 8 positions match TRBD1. With 1 base clipped from V and 2 bases from J, the junction kept 3 bases outside the gene matches. This CDR3 has 16 residues. Germline V lookup: CDR1 LGHDT, CDR2 YNNKEL (reference sequence).

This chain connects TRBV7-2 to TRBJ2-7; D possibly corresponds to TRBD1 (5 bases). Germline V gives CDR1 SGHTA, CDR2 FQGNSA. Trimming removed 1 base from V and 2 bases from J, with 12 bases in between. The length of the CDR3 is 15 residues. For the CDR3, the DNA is TGTGCCAGCAGCTTAGTCAGGGAAGTTGCCTACGAGCAGTACTTC. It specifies CASSLVREVAYEQYF.

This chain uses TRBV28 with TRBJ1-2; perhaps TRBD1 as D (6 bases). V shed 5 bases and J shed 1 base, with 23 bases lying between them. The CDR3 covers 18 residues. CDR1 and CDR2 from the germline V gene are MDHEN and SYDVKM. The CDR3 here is CASSESRQAPMGNYGYTF. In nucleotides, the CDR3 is TGTGCCAGCAGTGAGTCGAGACAGGCCCCGATGGGTAACTATGGCTACACCTTC.

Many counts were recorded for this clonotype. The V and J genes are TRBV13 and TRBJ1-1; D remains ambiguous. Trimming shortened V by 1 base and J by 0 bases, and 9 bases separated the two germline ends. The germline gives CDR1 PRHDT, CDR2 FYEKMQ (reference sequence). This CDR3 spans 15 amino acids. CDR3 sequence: CASSLEAVLNTEAFF. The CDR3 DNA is TGTGCCAGCAGCTTAGAGGCTGTCCTGAACACTGAAGCTTTCTTT. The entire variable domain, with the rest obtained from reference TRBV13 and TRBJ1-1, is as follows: AAGVIQSPRHLIKEKRETATLKCYPIPRHDTVYWYQQGPGQDPQFLISFYEKMQSDKGSIPDRFSAQQFSDYHSELNMSSLELGDSALYFCASSLEAVLNTEAFFGQGTRLTVV.

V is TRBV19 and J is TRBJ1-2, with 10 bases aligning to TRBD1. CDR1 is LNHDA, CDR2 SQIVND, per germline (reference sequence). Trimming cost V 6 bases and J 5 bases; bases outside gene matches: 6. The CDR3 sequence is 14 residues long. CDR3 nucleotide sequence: TGTGCCAGTAGAGAGACAGGGGGCGCATATGGCTACACCTTC. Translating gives CASRETGGAYGYTF.

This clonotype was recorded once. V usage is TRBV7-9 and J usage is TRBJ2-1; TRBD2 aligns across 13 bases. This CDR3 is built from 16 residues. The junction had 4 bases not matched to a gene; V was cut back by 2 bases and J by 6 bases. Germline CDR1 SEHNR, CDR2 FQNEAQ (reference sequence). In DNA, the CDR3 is TGTGCCAGCAGCTTAACAGGACTAGCGGGAGTCAATGAGCAGTTCTTC. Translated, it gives CASSLTGLAGVNEQFF.

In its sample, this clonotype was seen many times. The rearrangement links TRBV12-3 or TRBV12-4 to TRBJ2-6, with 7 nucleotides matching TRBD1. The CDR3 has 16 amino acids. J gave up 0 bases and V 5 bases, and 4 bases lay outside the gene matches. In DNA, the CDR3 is TGTGCCAGCAGTCCCGGGACAGCCTCTGGGGCCAACGTCCTGACTTTC. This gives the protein CASSPGTASGANVLTF.

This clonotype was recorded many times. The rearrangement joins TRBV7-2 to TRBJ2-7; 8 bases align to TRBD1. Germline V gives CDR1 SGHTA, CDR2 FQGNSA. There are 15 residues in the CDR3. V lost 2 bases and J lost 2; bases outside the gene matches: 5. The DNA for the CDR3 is TGTGCCAGCAGCTTATTTCCGGGACAGGCCTACGAGCAGTACTTC. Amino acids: CASSLFPGQAYEQYF.

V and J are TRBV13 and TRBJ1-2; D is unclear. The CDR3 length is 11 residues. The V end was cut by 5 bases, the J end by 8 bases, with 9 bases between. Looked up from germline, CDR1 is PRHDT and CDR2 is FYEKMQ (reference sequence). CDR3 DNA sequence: TGTGCCAGCAGCAATCCTAGGGGCTACACCTTC. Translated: CASSNPRGYTF.

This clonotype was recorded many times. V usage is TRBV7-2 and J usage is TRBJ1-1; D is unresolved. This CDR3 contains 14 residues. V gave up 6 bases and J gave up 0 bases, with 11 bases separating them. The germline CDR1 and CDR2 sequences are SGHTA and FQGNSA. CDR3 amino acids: CASSPGAMNTEAFF. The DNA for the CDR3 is TGTGCCAGCAGTCCCGGTGCCATGAACACTGAAGCTTTCTTT.

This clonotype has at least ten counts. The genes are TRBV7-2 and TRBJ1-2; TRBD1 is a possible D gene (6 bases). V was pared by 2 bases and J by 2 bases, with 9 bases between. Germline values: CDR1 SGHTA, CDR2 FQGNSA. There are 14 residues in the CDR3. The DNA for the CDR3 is TGTGCCAGCAGCTTATGGGACACCAACTATGGCTACACCTTC. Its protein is CASSLWDTNYGYTF.

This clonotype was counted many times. CDR3 DNA: TGTGCCAGCAGCTTTTCTGGGACAGGCGGAGAGACCCAGTACTTC. This translates into CASSFSGTGGETQYF. V usage is TRBV7-9 and J usage is TRBJ2-5, with 8 bases aligning to TRBD1. The CDR3 is 15 amino acids. From germline, CDR1 is SEHNR and CDR2 FQNEAQ (reference sequence). The junction had 7 bases not matched to a gene; V was cut back by 3 bases and J by 4 bases.

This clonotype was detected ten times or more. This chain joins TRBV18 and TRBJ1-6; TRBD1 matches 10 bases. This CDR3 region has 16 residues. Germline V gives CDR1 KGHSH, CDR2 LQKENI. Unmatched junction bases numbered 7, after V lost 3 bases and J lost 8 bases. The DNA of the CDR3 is TGTGCCAGCTCACCTGGCGGGACAGGGGTTGATTCACCCCTCCACTTT. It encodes CASSPGGTGVDSPLHF.

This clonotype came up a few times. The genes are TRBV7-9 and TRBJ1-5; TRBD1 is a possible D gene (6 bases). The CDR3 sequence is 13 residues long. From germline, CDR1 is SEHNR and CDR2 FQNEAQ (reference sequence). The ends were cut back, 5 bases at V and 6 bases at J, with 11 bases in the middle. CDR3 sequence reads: CASSKSGVQPQHF. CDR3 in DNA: TGTGCCAGCAGCAAATCAGGGGTTCAGCCCCAGCATTTT.

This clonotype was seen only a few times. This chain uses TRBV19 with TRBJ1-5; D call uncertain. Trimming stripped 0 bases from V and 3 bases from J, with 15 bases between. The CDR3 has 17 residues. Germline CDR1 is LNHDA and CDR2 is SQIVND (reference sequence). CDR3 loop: CASSIDLPELVNQPQHF. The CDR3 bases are TGTGCCAGTAGTATAGATCTACCAGAGCTCGTCAATCAGCCCCAGCATTTT. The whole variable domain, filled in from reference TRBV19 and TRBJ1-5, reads DGGITQSPKYLFRKEGQNVTLSCEQNLNHDAMYWYRQDPGQGLRLIYYSQIVNDFQKGDIAEGYSVSREKKESFPLTVTSAQKNPTAFYLCASSIDLPELVNQPQHFGDGTRLSIL.

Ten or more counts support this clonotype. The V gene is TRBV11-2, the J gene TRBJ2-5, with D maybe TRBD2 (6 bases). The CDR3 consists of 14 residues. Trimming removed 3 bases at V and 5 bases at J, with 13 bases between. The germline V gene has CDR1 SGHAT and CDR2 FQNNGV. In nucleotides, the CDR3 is TGTGCCAGCAGCTTCTCCGGGGCGGGGGAGACCCAGTACTTC. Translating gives CASSFSGAGETQYF.

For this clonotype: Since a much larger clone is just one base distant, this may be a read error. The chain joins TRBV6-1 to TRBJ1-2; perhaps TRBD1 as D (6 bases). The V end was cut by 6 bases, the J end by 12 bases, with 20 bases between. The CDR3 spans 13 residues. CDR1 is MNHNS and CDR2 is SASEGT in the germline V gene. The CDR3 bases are TGTGCCAGCAGGAGGGACACGGCTAGCGGCCACACCTTC. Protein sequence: CASRRDTASGHTF.